This entry concerns a single T cell receptor (beta chain). Its cognate antigen is unknown. TCRdb's copy holds only in-frame clones and misses some; the assay was immunoSEQ multiplex PCR. The sample yields about 680,000 clones, about three quarters seen once. In germline, CDR1 is SGHTS, CDR2 YDEGEE. Trimming removed 4 bases from V and 4 bases from J; junction bases left unmatched: 4. The CDR3 runs 16 residues. This specimen belongs to a study of shared clonotypes between healthy human individuals. All donors were Caucasian adults living in Nashville, Tennessee. CD4+ cells were split into CD45RA+ naive and CD45RA-negative memory subsets. Study-wide results and limits: Unshared clonotypes carried lower generation probabilities than those common to all four donors. Shared across a few donors were around 5% of the naive CD4 clonotypes.

This clonotype originated in a woman aged 30 to 39 in good health. Sample: memory CD4+ T cells sorted from blood. Subset reported: CD45RA-negative fraction. The rearrangement uses TRBV5-8 and TRBJ2-2; TRBD2 matches 13 bases. The CDR3 nucleotides read TGTGCCAGCAGCAGGGGACTAGCGGGACTCACCGGGGAGCTGTTTTTT. This translates into CASSRGLAGLTGELFF.